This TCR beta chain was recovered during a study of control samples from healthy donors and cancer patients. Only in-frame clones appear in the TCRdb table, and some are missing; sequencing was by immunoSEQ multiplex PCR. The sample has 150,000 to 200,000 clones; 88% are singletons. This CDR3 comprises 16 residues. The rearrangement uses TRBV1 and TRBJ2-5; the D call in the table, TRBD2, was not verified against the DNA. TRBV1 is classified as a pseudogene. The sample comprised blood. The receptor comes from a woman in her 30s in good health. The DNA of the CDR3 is TGCACCAGCAGCCACCGTGAGGTCGAAAACCAAGAGACCCAGTACTTC. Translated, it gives CTSSHREVENQETQYF.